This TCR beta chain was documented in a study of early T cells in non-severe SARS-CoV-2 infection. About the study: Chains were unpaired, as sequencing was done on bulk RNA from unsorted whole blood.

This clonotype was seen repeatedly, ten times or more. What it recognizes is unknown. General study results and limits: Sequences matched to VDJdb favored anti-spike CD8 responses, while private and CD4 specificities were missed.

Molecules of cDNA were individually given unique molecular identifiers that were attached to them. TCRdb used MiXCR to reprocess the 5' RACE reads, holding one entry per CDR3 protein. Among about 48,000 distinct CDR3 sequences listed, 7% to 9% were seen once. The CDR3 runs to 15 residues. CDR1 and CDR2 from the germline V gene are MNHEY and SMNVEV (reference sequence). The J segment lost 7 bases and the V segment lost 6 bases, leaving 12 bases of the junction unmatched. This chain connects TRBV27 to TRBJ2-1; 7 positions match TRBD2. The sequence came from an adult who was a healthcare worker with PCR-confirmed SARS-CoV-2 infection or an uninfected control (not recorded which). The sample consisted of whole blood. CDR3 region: CASSPGWGLMNEQFF. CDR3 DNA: TGTGCCAGCAGCCCTGGCTGGGGACTAATGAATGAGCAGTTCTTC.